This TCR beta chain was documented in a study of cytomegalovirus exposure and HLA in healthy donors. Vbeta (60) and Jbeta (13) primers were used in the PCR. The repertoire was sequenced with immunoSEQ multiplex PCR; TCRdb's copy has only in-frame clones and lacks some. The table lists around 190,000 clones, roughly 77% of them singletons, with roughly 1.4% in the top ten. Trimming stripped 5 bases from V and 4 bases from J, with 30 bases between. CDR1 and CDR2 (germline): SEHNR, FQNEAQ (reference sequence). The CDR3 sequence is 19 residues long. V and J are TRBV7-9 and TRBJ2-7; tentative D call: TRBD1 (6 bases). The sequence came from a woman in her forties or fifties in good health and CMV-seronegative. Sequencing was performed on PBMCs. The CDR3 DNA is TGTGCCAGCAGCGAAGTTGGGTCAGGGGAGTTGGGCCCCCTGTACGAGCAGTACTTC. It encodes CASSEVGSGELGPLYEQYF.